This entry lists 6 T cell receptor beta chains sequenced from one sample in a study of response to subunit inactivated influenza vaccine. TCRdb reanalysed the RT-PCR reads using MiXCR and keeps one entry per CDR3 protein. This sample has 250,000 to 350,000 distinct CDR3 sequences, with around 22% found just once. The sample in question was PBMCs from blood, obtained about 20 months after vaccination. Every receptor here comes from a man aged 50 to 69 who received an inactivated influenza vaccine.

This clonotype was seen a few times. The chain is built from TRBV29-1 and TRBJ1-2; D is ambiguous. Deletions cut 1 base from V and 4 bases from J, with 16 bases between. The CDR3 loop spans 15 amino acids. Germline lookup yields CDR1 SQVTM and CDR2 ANQGSEA. This chain's CDR3 is CSVEGGEEGRYGYTF. In nucleotides, the CDR3 is TGCAGCGTTGAAGGAGGAGAAGAGGGCCGCTATGGCTACACCTTC.

The V and J genes are TRBV4-2 and TRBJ2-3, with 12 bases identical to TRBD2. Germline V gene sequence: CDR1 LGHNA, CDR2 YNFKEQ. V was clipped by 0 bases and J by 2 bases; unmatched bases: 9. The CDR3 is made up of 19 amino acids. The CDR3 DNA sequence: TGTGCCAGCAGCCAAGAGGATCGGACTAGCGGGGCATACACAGATACGCAGTATTTT. Residues: CASSQEDRTSGAYTDTQYF.

This clonotype was detected only a few times. The gene calls are TRBV9 and TRBJ2-7; D is possibly TRBD1 or TRBD2 (5 bases each). This CDR3 spans 12 amino acids. Germline loops: CDR1 SGDLS, CDR2 YYNGEE. V shed 3 bases and J shed 6 bases, with 10 bases lying between them. Written as DNA, the CDR3 is TGTGCCAGCAGCGAGAGGGGATCCGAGCAGTACTTC. Residues: CASSERGSEQYF.

This clonotype was observed a few times. The chain combines TRBV6-5 with TRBJ2-3, with 10 bases that match TRBD1. This CDR3 is built from 19 residues. Germline assignment: CDR1 MNHEY and CDR2 SVGAGI. Trimming removed 0 bases from V and 1 base from J; junction bases left unmatched: 10. The CDR3 spells CASSYSSTGQGVRTDTQYF. The CDR3 DNA sequence: TGTGCCAGCAGTTACTCGAGTACAGGACAGGGGGTTCGCACAGATACGCAGTATTTT.

This clonotype was seen only a few times. V usage is TRBV6-5 and J usage is TRBJ1-4; D perhaps matches TRBD1 (5 bases). V was pared by 0 bases and J by 7 bases, with 12 bases between. This CDR3 comprises 15 residues. The germline gives CDR1 MNHEY, CDR2 SVGAGI. This CDR3 is CASSYSPGMGEKLFF. The CDR3, as DNA: TGTGCCAGCAGTTACTCGCCAGGGATGGGTGAAAAACTGTTTTTT.

The CDR3 protein is CASSYRLGGQETQYF. DNA of the CDR3: TGTGCCAGCAGCTACAGGCTCGGTGGGCAAGAGACCCAGTACTTC. The chain is built from TRBV7-9 and TRBJ2-5, with a possible D match to TRBD1 (5 bases). Germline V gene sequence: CDR1 SEHNR, CDR2 FQNEAQ (reference sequence). The V end was cut by 4 bases, the J end by 2 bases, with 14 bases between. The CDR3 is made up of 15 amino acids.